This T cell receptor (beta chain) appears in the sequencing data of a study of B cell selection in AIRE deficiency (dated by TCRdb to between 2018 and 2021). General notes on the study: Researchers compared the TCRbeta repertoires of sorted blood CD4+ conventional T cells and regulatory T cells from AIRE-deficient patients with the corresponding repertoires from healthy controls. The TCR-sequenced cohort comprised about 5 AIRE-deficient APECED patients and about 5 healthy control donors.

Findings and caveats that apply to the study as a whole: Of 3,000 to 4,000 shared Treg TCRbeta sequences, approximately 30% were shared only among healthy donors and around 9% only among patients, suggesting less efficient Treg selection without AIRE. Around 31% of Treg TCRbeta sequences shared among healthy donors appeared in patient Tconv cells, suggesting diversion of Treg-biased clones into the Tconv compartment. Shared Treg sequences had shorter CDR3s, which reflects a bias toward rearrangements containing few non-templated nucleotide insertions. In terms of TCRBV gene usage, CDR3 length and TCR diversity, Tconv and Treg cells from AIRE-deficient patients looked similar to Tconv and Treg cells from healthy donors. Only TCRbeta chains were sequenced, and about 39% of shared healthy-donor Treg sequences were also present in healthy Tconv cells, possibly due to differing TCRalpha chains.

TCRbeta chain sequencing was performed with the immunoSEQ platform. The published analysis was carried out like this. Some 1.1x10^5 distinct in-frame TCRbeta sequences from patients and some 130,000 from healthy donors were obtained from pooled conventional T cell repertoires. Treg TCRbeta sequences found in two or more individuals were defined as public, and these public Treg TCRbeta sequences were then searched for in Tconv repertoires. To test for differences between groups, Mann-Whitney U tests with Bonferroni-Dunn correction were run in GraphPad Prism 7.03. The source is immuneACCESS, and TCRdb retained only in-frame sequences with V and J called. Part of the clones is not carried over; for the studies checked, unresolved V genes explain less than half of this, and the remainder is unexplained. Clonal size and the V and J genes are those of that table, whereas D and trimming came from the DNA. A total of 20,000 to 30,000 clones appear in this sample, about 95% of them only once. In total, the top ten clones hold 0.15% to 0.2% of the sample.

A word on this clone: Its antigen remains unidentified. No base-level quality is on record; no much larger clone is a single base apart.

Cut back by 6 bases and 1 base, the V and J ends lie 7 bases apart. The CDR3 has 13 amino acids, counting the end cysteine and phenylalanine. Only the CDR3 region is kept as DNA, spanning 39 bases read in frame from base 1. According to the germline V gene, CDR1 reads SGDLS and CDR2 reads YYNGEE. Conventional CD4 T cells were sorted as cells that were CD4+CD127+. The healthy donors who provided the control samples were not related to the patients. Tconv and Treg cells for TCRbeta sequencing were sorted on a FACSAria flow cytometer. The sorted cells went into 5-ml round-bottom polystyrene tubes, and the dry cell pellets were then frozen at -80 degrees C until sequencing.

Material: CD4+CD127+ conventional T cells sorted from PBMCs. The sequence was collected from a human donor in good health. Here the chain combines TRBV9 and TRBJ2-2, with the identity of the D gene unclear. The DNA sequence reads TGTGCCAGCAATCGACAGAACACCGGGGAGCTGTTTTTT. Its translation reads: CASNRQNTGELFF.